A single sample gave rise to the 18 T cell receptor beta chains below, sequenced in a study of blood T cell repertoires in COVID-19. Method: immunoSEQ multiplex PCR; TCRdb's copy keeps in-frame clones and lacks some. The table records around 130,000 clones, about four fifths of them present only once. The sequenced sample was peripheral blood. These receptors all stem from a woman aged 60-70 years with acute or convalescent COVID-19.

Here the CDR3 reads CASSQGLTGTEIYEQYF. CDR3 DNA sequence: TGTGCCAGCAGCCAGGGACTTACCGGGACCGAAATCTACGAGCAGTACTTC. V usage is TRBV3-1 (or the pseudogene TRBV3-2) and J usage is TRBJ2-7; perhaps TRBD2 as D (6 bases). The V end was cut by 3 bases, the J end by 3 bases, with 21 bases between. Germline V gene data show CDR1 as LGHDT and CDR2 as YNNKEL (reference sequence). This CDR3 has 17 amino acids.

This chain connects TRBV24-1 to TRBJ1-1; D is unclear. The germline V gene has CDR1 KGHDR and CDR2 SFDVKD. Between the trimmed V and J ends, which lost 3 bases and 3 bases, there was a span of 13 bases. This CDR3 has 15 amino acids. DNA of the CDR3: TGTGCCACCAGTGATGGCCCCTTTTCTTACACTGAAGCTTTCTTT. Its translation: CATSDGPFSYTEAFF.

In DNA, the CDR3 is TGTGCCTGGGGCCGACAGTTACCAGGGGCAGATACGCAGTATTTT. Translated, it gives CAWGRQLPGADTQYF. The chain uses TRBV30 and TRBJ2-3; maybe TRBD1 (6 bases). This CDR3 spans 15 amino acids. V shed 5 bases and J shed 4 bases, with 19 bases lying between them. Germline V lookup: CDR1 GTSNPN, CDR2 SVGIG (reference sequence).

The chain employs TRBV19 and TRBJ1-1; the match to TRBD1 covers 7 bases. CDR1 and CDR2 (germline): LNHDA, SQIVND (reference sequence). Trimming cost V 3 bases and J 7 bases; bases outside gene matches: 5. CDR3 length: 13 residues. CDR3 DNA sequence: TGTGCCAGTAGTATTACAGGGGTTGGTGAAGCTTTCTTT. This sequence encodes CASSITGVGEAFF.

The rearrangement uses TRBV27 and TRBJ1-2, with a weak D call TRBD1 (6 bases). This CDR3 is built from 15 residues. Germline V gene lookup returns CDR1 MNHEY and CDR2 SMNVEV (reference sequence). V was shortened by 5 bases and J by 2 bases, with 15 bases between the two germline ends. CDR3 protein: CASSPTGRTNYGYTF. The CDR3 bases are TGTGCCAGCAGTCCTACAGGGAGAACCAACTATGGCTACACCTTC.

The rearrangement joins TRBV7-3 to TRBJ2-1; 8 bases align to TRBD2. Germline CDR1 SGHTA, CDR2 FQGTGA. The CDR3 is 13 amino acids. V shed 1 base, J shed 9 bases, and the junction held 2 bases outside the gene matches. In nucleotides, the CDR3 is TGTGCCAGCAGCTTAATAGCGGGGTCTGAGCAGTTCTTC. Protein: CASSLIAGSEQFF.

This chain connects TRBV28 to TRBJ1-5; no clear D. Germline V gene data show CDR1 as MDHEN and CDR2 as SYDVKM. Between the trimmed V and J ends, which lost 10 bases and 0 bases, there was a span of 13 bases. The CDR3 spans 14 residues. This CDR3 is CATCGVYSNQPQHF. The CDR3 bases are TGTGCCACTTGCGGCGTTTATAGCAATCAGCCCCAGCATTTT.

This clone was seen once. The CDR3 DNA follows: TGTGCCAGCAGTGGTACGGGGGGGAACACTGAAGCTTTCTTT. It codes for CASSGTGGNTEAFF. The chain joins TRBV2 to TRBJ1-1, with a possible D match to TRBD1 (5 bases). There are 14 residues in the CDR3. Germline V gene data show CDR1 as SNHLY and CDR2 as FYNNEI. V was clipped by 4 bases and J by 1 base, with 10 bases between them.

This sequence joins TRBV24-1 and TRBJ2-7; 8 positions agree with TRBD2. V lost 8 bases to trimming and J lost 2 bases; unmatched junction nucleotides: 4. There are 13 residues in the CDR3. Germline V gene lookup returns CDR1 KGHDR and CDR2 SFDVKD. Written as DNA, the CDR3 is TGTGCCACCATAGCGGGGCTGACCTACGAGCAGTACGTC. Protein product: CATIAGLTYEQYV.

The chain carries TRBV7-9 and TRBJ1-2; D unresolved. Trimming shortened V by 4 bases and J by 8 bases, and 11 bases separated the two germline ends. The CDR3 covers 12 residues. Germline V gene sequence: CDR1 SEHNR, CDR2 FQNEAQ (reference sequence). CDR3 region: CASSSPGLGYTF. The CDR3 coding sequence is TGTGCCAGCAGCTCTCCGGGATTGGGCTACACCTTC.

The rearrangement uses TRBV27 and TRBJ2-7; D is perhaps TRBD1 (5 bases). CDR3 length equals 15 residues. V was shortened by 0 bases and J by 3 bases, with 12 bases between the two germline ends. CDR1 is MNHEY and CDR2 is SMNVEV in the germline V gene (reference sequence). CDR3 loop: CASSLSTGIRYEQYF. The DNA for the CDR3 is TGTGCCAGCAGTTTATCAACAGGTATCCGCTACGAGCAGTACTTC.

The chain employs TRBV4-1 and TRBJ1-4; D unresolved. Trimming pared 4 bases from V and 7 bases from J, leaving 10 bases between. The CDR3 spans 13 residues. Germline V lookup: CDR1 MGHRA, CDR2 YSYEKL. CDR3 nucleotides: TGCGCCAGCAGCCCCGGAGACGGTGAAAAACTGTTTTTT. This codes for CASSPGDGEKLFF.

This clone was detected only a few times. The chain employs TRBV28 and TRBJ1-2, with 12 nucleotides matching TRBD1. This CDR3 is built from 15 residues. Losses at the gene ends were 1 base for V and 8 bases for J; bases not matched to a gene: 5. In germline, CDR1 is MDHEN, CDR2 SYDVKM. The CDR3 sequence: CASSLSGQGARGYTF. As DNA, the CDR3 is TGTGCCAGCAGTTTATCGGGACAGGGGGCGCGGGGCTACACCTTC.

Only one count was recorded for this clone. The V and J genes are TRBV20-1 and TRBJ2-1; 10 bases fit TRBD1. Germline V gives CDR1 DFQATT, CDR2 SNEGSKA (reference sequence). Trimming removed 6 bases from V and 8 bases from J; junction bases left unmatched: 13. The CDR3 has 15 residues. In DNA, the CDR3 is TGCAGTGCCAGTGCCTACGGGGACAGGGGTGATGAGCAGTTCTTC. Residues: CSASAYGDRGDEQFF.

CDR3 sequence reads: CASSYSTGITEAFF. The CDR3 DNA sequence: TGTGCCAGCAGTTACTCGACGGGAATCACTGAAGCTTTCTTT. The chain recombines TRBV6-2 or TRBV6-3 with TRBJ1-1; D remains unclear. The CDR3 has 14 amino acids. The V end lost 0 bases, the J end lost 4 bases, and 9 bases lay between the germline ends. CDR1 is MNHEY and CDR2 is SVGEGT in the germline V gene.

The V and J genes are TRBV12-3 or TRBV12-4 and TRBJ2-7, with D hard to call. The CDR3 loop spans 12 amino acids. The V end lost 5 bases, the J end lost 4 bases, and 9 bases lay between the germline ends. The DNA for the CDR3 is TGTGCCAGCAGTCCAAACGGGTACGAGCAGTACGTC. Translation: CASSPNGYEQYV.

The rearrangement uses TRBV3-1 (or the pseudogene TRBV3-2) and TRBJ1-2; possibly TRBD1 for D (6 bases). V was trimmed by 1 base and J by 4 bases, leaving 7 bases between them. Germline lookup yields CDR1 LGHDT and CDR2 YNNKEL (reference sequence). The CDR3 has 13 residues. The CDR3 DNA reads as TGTGCCAGCAGCCAAGGGACAGTCTATGGCTACACCTTC. This codes for CASSQGTVYGYTF.

This clone was detected only once. The chain has TRBV6-6 and TRBJ1-1; a weak D match, TRBD1 (5 bases). CDR1 and CDR2 (germline): MNHNY, SVGAGI (reference sequence). V was shortened by 6 bases and J by 8 bases, with 10 bases between the two germline ends. This CDR3 is 11 amino acids long. Written as DNA, the CDR3 is TGTGCCAGCAGACGACAGACAGAAGCTTTCTTT. Its protein is CASRRQTEAFF.